The present T cell receptor (beta chain) was sequenced within a study of CD8 T cells in Susac syndrome. When the RNA was reverse transcribed, random hexamers were used with an input of roughly 0.45 to 1 ug. An immunoSEQ multiplex PCR generated amplified TCR beta CDR3 products spanning 54 Vbeta and 13 Jbeta. TCRdb independently ran MiXCR on the immunoSEQ multiplex PCR reads; one entry per CDR3 protein. The data hold over 120,000 distinct CDR3 sequences, with approximately 94% observed a single time. Findings of the study overall: The authors acknowledged that the study's TCR sequencing and HLA analysis involved relatively few individuals.

Germline V CDR1 and CDR2: ENHRY, SYGVKD. The V end was cut by 3 bases, the J end by 2 bases, with 13 bases between. The CDR3 has 15 amino acids. The T cells that were sequenced for TCR beta were CD8+ and CD4+ cells from blood. TEMRA cells were FACS-enriched, and CD8+ and CD4+ T cells were isolated negatively. Remarks on this clonotype: Its antigen is still unknown.

Sequencing was carried out using CD4+ T cells from PBMCs. The genes are TRBV10-3 and TRBJ1-2, with D unclear. The clonotype comes from a human donor in good health. The CDR3 DNA sequence: TGTGCCATCAGTGAATTTGGAGGAGGGAACTATGGCTACACCTTC. Translated, it gives CAISEFGGGNYGYTF.